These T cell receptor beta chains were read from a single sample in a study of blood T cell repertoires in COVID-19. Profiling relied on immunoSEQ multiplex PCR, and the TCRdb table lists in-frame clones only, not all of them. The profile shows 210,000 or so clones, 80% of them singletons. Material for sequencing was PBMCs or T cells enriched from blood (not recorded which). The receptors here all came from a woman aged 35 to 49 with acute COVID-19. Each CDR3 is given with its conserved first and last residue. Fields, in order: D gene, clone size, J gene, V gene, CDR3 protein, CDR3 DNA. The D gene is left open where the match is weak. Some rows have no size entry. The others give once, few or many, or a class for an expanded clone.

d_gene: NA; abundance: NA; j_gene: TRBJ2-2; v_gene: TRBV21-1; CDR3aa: CASSGTPPYRTLFANTGELFF; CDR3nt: TGTGCCAGCAGCGGGACACCTCCTTACAGGACCCTATTCGCGAACACCGGGGAGCTGTTTTTT
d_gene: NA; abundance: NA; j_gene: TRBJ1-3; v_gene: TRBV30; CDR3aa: CAWSERTGPGNTIYF; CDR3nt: TGTGCCTGGAGCGAGAGAACAGGGCCCGGAAACACCATATATTTT
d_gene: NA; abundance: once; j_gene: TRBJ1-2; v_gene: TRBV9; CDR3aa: CASSSREGLSYGYTF; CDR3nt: TGTGCCAGCAGCTCCCGCGAGGGTCTGAGCTATGGCTACACCTTC
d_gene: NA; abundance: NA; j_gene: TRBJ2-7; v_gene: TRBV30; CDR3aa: CAWSRGTHEQYF; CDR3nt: TGTGCCTGGAGCCGGGGGACTCACGAGCAGTACTTC
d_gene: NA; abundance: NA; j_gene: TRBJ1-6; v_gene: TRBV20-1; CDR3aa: CSASTTKPGIYNSPLHF; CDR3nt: TGCAGTGCTAGTACAACCAAGCCGGGTATCTATAATTCACCCCTCCACTTT
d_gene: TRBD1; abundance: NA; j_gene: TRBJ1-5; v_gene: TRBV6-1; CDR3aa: CASSESGGQNQPQHF; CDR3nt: TGTGCCAGCAGTGAATCTGGGGGACAGAATCAGCCCCAGCATTTT
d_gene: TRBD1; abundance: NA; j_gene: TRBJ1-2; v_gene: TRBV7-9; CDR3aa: CASSEQGASRNGYTF; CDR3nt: TGTGCCAGCAGCGAACAGGGGGCCTCTCGGAACGGCTACACCTTC
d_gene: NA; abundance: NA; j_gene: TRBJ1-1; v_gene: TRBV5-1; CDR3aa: CASSLESPNTEAFF; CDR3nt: TGCGCCAGCAGCTTGGAATCTCCGAACACTGAAGCTTTCTTT
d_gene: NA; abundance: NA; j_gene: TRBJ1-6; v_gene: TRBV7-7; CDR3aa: CASSRGQLDSPLHF; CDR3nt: TGTGCTAGCAGCCGTGGACAGTTGGACTCACCCCTCCACTTT
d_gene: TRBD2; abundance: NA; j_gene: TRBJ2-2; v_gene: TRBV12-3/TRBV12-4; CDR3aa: CASSQRETGELFF; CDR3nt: TGTGCCAGCAGTCAGCGGGAGACCGGGGAGCTGTTTTTT
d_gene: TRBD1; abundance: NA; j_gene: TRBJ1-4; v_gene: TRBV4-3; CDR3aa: CASSVGTGTEKLFF; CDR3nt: TGCGCCAGCAGCGTCGGGACAGGGACCGAAAAACTGTTTTTT
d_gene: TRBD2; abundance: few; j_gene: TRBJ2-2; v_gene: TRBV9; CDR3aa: CASSVAASGNGGELFF; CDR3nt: TGTGCCAGCAGCGTAGCGGCTAGCGGGAATGGCGGGGAGCTGTTTTTT
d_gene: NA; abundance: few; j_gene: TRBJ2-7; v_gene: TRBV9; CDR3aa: CASSVEGSSYEQYF; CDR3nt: TGTGCCAGCAGCGTAGAAGGGAGCTCCTACGAGCAGTACTTC
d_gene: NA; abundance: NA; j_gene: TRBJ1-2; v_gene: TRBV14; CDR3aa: CASSQDLPNQGTGGYTF; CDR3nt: TGTGCCAGCAGCCAAGATTTACCGAACCAGGGAACCGGTGGCTACACCTTC